This T cell receptor (beta chain) was recorded in a study of Tregs in tolerant kidney transplant recipients. Study overall: Mixed chimerism was transient after nonmyeloablative marrow transplants from related graft donors.

The CDR3 has 13 residues. V was clipped by 5 bases and J by 10 bases; unmatched bases: 5. Germline V gene data show CDR1 as MNHNY and CDR2 as SVGAGI (reference sequence). Study-wide points: Validation in larger populations is needed because few patients were studied. Changing PCR primers prevented nucleotide comparison between some patients' samples.

This clone was recorded a few times. The antigen is not known. Assay used: immunoSEQ multiplex PCR; TCRdb lists only in-frame clones, some missing. This table holds approximately 98,000 clones, 85% to 90% found once. Thawed PBMCs were FACS-sorted into unstimulated CD4+CD25+CD127- regulatory T cells, CD4+CD25- non-regulatory cells, CD4 and CD8 cells. The chain couples TRBV6-6 to TRBJ1-6; 7 positions agree with TRBD1. Sequences were derived from CD4+ T cells from blood, sampled before the transplant. The sequence came from a human donor who received a combined kidney and bone marrow transplant. The CDR3: CASSDDRDSPLHF. DNA of the CDR3: TGTGCCAGCAGTGACGACAGGGACTCACCCCTCCACTTT.